The text below deals with one T cell receptor beta chain. Its antigen is not yet known. No much larger clonotype is one base removed from it; base qualities were not supplied. This sample is part of a study of beta chain features in type 1 diabetes (dated by TCRdb to between 2018 and 2020). Background for the entire study: No differences in mean age, gender distribution, total cell number or subset yield were found between patients and healthy donors. A total of 100 million to 140 million sorted cells were examined across all samples, and the number of cells per subset was strongly correlated with RNA yield. In the study, recently diagnosed type 1 diabetes patients and matched healthy donors were compared on the TCRB repertoires of their sorted circulating CD4+ T cell subsets. Regulatory and stem cell-like memory subsets were isolated from only 8 patients and about 8 healthy donors, whereas naive and central memory subsets came from all 30 or so donors. Broad study findings and their caveats: Sequencing cDNA rather than genomic DNA could over-represent highly expressing activated cells, although activation and CD3 levels did not differ between groups. At VDJ recombination sites, type 1 diabetes patients had fewer insertions and more deleted nucleotides, which implies abnormalities in thymic rearrangement. Shorter templates might have been favored by PCR, but patient and control samples were amplified and corrected together, so both groups would have been affected equally by any skew. Only small numbers of individuals were included in the HLA sub-analyses, which left unresolved whether HLA type had any influence on TCRB rearrangement. In all four CD4+ subsets, TCRB CDR3 length was moderately but significantly shorter in type 1 diabetes patients. The naive, central memory and regulatory TCRB repertoires appeared to resemble one another more closely among patients than among healthy donors.

Each donor gave one peripheral blood draw, around 100 mL on average, collected into heparinised tubes. Using a panel that included CD45RO, CCR7, CD25, CD127, CD95 and CD27, naive, central memory, regulatory and stem cell-like memory CD4+ T cells were sorted on a BD FACSAria II. All sorted populations exceeded 98% purity. PBMCs were isolated right away by Lymphoprep density gradient centrifugation and were stained directly, without culture. Samples were stained and sorted in pairs, with one healthy donor and one patient per experiment, so that batch effects were minimized. The trim is 3 bases for V and 0 bases for J, with a gap of 7 bases between the germline ends. CDR1 SGHRS and CDR2 YFSETQ are derived from the germline V gene. The CDR3, from cysteine to phenylalanine, totals 13 residues. Only the CDR3 region is kept as DNA, spanning 39 bases read in frame from base 1. The High Capacity cDNA Reverse Transcription Kit was used to reverse transcribe all of the isolated RNA, meaning that expressed TCRB transcripts were what got sequenced. Deep immunoSEQ sequencing was applied to naive, central memory and regulatory T cell samples, giving an average of about 3.6 million total reads per sample. Sorted cells were lysed in RLT buffer, and RNA was extracted using DNase-treated RNeasy Micro or Mini kits according to cell number. Each cell subset was processed separately to prevent cross-contamination, with patient and healthy donor samples processed together. TCRB sequences were amplified from cDNA with the immunoSEQ multiplex PCR, producing 87-bp fragments spanning the CDR3 region. Sequencing of the amplicons was performed on the Illumina HiSeq platform. The published analysis was carried out like this. PCR bias was corrected computationally using synthetic template baselines, and reads within Hamming distance 2 were collapsed, with unmergeable singletons discarded. Reads were aligned against IMGT so that V, D and J genes, CDR3 length and insertions or deletions at six rearrangement sites could be assigned. Within each subset, clonotype counts were normalized to sorted cell number, after which true diversity and Gini coefficients were computed with the tcR R package. The overlap coefficient, calculated on TCRB nucleotide sequences, was used to measure repertoire sharing. Out-of-frame TCRB sequences from naive cells were analyzed to stand in for the pre-selection repertoire. The clones in this table, taken by TCRdb from immuneACCESS, are in-frame only. Not every clone is retained; where verified, under half of the shortfall comes from an unresolved V gene, and the cause of the rest is unknown. For V, J and clone size, that table is used; D and trimming come from the DNA. This sample is represented by approximately 150,000 clones; about 63% of them were singletons. Around 0.08% of the sample goes to the ten largest clones.

The specimen was naive CD4+ T cells from blood. According to the study, the label for this sample's cell subset or site signals: true naive CD4+ T cells. Rearrangement joined TRBV5-1 to TRBJ2-7, with no D gene named confidently. This clonotype was obtained from a man aged 30 to 39 with type 1 diabetes. At the DNA level, the sequence is TGCGCCAGCAGCTCTGGATTCTCCTACGAGCAGTACTTC. Its translation reads: CASSSGFSYEQYF.